This T cell receptor (beta chain) came from a study of lymphopenia after photon versus proton radiotherapy. Study outcomes and limitations: After the lymphocyte nadir, photon-treated repertoires showed oligoclonal expansion, especially of CD8+ Temra cells.

This clone was recorded only once. Its specificity is unknown. The CDR3 consists of 14 residues. Between the trimmed V and J ends, which lost 5 bases and 6 bases, there was a span of 16 bases. Germline V gene lookup returns CDR1 SEHNR and CDR2 FQNEAQ (reference sequence). This table comes from immunoSEQ multiplex PCR, and its TCRdb copy is limited to in-frame clones, with some not included. There are 35,000 to 50,000 clones in the sample; about 83% occur only once, and under 25% lies in the top ten. Sequenced here: peripheral blood, sampled from a patient treated with proton-based radiotherapy. The V and J genes are TRBV7-9 and TRBJ1-2; perhaps TRBD1 as D (5 bases). This TCR was recovered from a woman aged 70-85 years with pancreatic cancer. CDR3 DNA sequence: TGTGCCAGCAGCGTCTCTCTGGGGGAGGATGGCTACACCTTC. This translates into CASSVSLGEDGYTF.